The sequence of this T cell receptor (beta chain) was determined in a study of cytomegalovirus exposure and HLA in healthy donors. Points from the study as a whole: As was reported, the classifier diagnosed cytomegalovirus status with high specificity and sensitivity. Analyses of presence/absence relied on an assumption of roughly uniform sequencing depth across donors. In a later analysis, CMV-associated beta chains were mostly HLA-associated, it appeared.

Germline V gene sequence: CDR1 KGHSH, CDR2 LQKENI. CDR3 size: 15 residues. V was shortened by 1 base and J by 2 bases, with 11 bases between the two germline ends. The PCR made use of 60 Vbeta and 13 Jbeta primers. The data were produced by immunoSEQ multiplex PCR, yet TCRdb's version contains in-frame clones alone and is incomplete. The top ten hold approximately 1.5% of the sample, which has over 150,000 clones, approximately 72% seen once. As concerns this clone: Its cognate antigen is unknown.

Sequencing input: PBMCs. This clonotype was sampled from a man between 45 and 60 years old in good health and CMV-seronegative. The chain is built from TRBV18 and TRBJ1-2; D uncertain. The CDR3 reads CASSPRSTKNYGYTF. For the CDR3, the DNA is TGTGCCAGCTCACCACGCAGTACCAAGAACTATGGCTACACCTTC. The variable domain in full, with the rest retrieved from reference TRBV18 and TRBJ1-2, is NAGVMQNPRHLVRRRGQEARLRCSPMKGHSHVYWYRQLPEEGLKFMVYLQKENIIDESGMPKERFSAEFPKEGPSILRIQQVVRGDSAAYFCASSPRSTKNYGYTFGSGTRLTVV.